The 5 T cell receptor beta chains reported below all come from one sample, sequenced in a study of beta chain features in type 1 diabetes. Reverse transcription of all isolated RNA meant that expressed TCRB transcripts were sequenced. The method was immunoSEQ multiplex PCR; TCRdb's version includes in-frame clones alone and lacks a portion of them. The table records about 290,000 clones, about 8.5% of them present only once. The sequencing sample was made of central memory CD4+ T cells from blood. All receptors derive from a woman between 18 and 30 years old in good health.

V and J are TRBV4-3 and TRBJ1-4, with D tentatively TRBD1 (5 bases). Per germline, CDR1 LGHNA and CDR2 YSLEER. The CDR3 contains 17 residues. The ends were cut back, 3 bases at V and 3 bases at J, with 17 bases in the middle. The CDR3 coding sequence is TGCGCCAGCAGCCATTCCCCGCGGGGGGTTGCTAATGAAAAACTGTTTTTT. Protein product: CASSHSPRGVANEKLFF.

The chain joins TRBV19 to TRBJ2-7; TRBD1 matches at 7 bases. The CDR3 contains 15 residues. Germline lookup yields CDR1 LNHDA and CDR2 SQIVND (reference sequence). Trimming took 5 bases from V and 6 from J; bases not matched to a gene: 13. The CDR3 loop reads CASSSQGFSMTEQYF. Here the CDR3 DNA reads TGTGCCAGTAGTTCACAGGGGTTTTCTATGACCGAGCAGTACTTC.

V gene TRBV19 combines with J gene TRBJ1-5, with D uncertain. This CDR3 has 14 amino acids. Trimming removed 4 bases at V and 5 bases at J, with 12 bases between. The germline V gene has CDR1 LNHDA and CDR2 SQIVND (reference sequence). The CDR3 sequence is CASSNGFPDQPQHF. CDR3 in DNA: TGTGCCAGTAGTAACGGATTTCCTGATCAGCCCCAGCATTTT. The full variable domain, its missing parts supplied by reference TRBV19 and TRBJ1-5, is DGGITQSPKYLFRKEGQNVTLSCEQNLNHDAMYWYRQDPGQGLRLIYYSQIVNDFQKGDIAEGYSVSREKKESFPLTVTSAQKNPTAFYLCASSNGFPDQPQHFGDGTRLSIL.

This clone was seen only a few times. J is TRBJ2-7 and V is TRBV19; 9 nucleotides match TRBD2. The CDR3 covers 15 residues. Germline V gene lookup returns CDR1 LNHDA and CDR2 SQIVND (reference sequence). The V and J ends lost 5 bases and 0 bases, in that order; junction bases with no gene match: 5. The CDR3 coding sequence is TGTGCCAGTAGTGTGAGCGGGAGGAGCTCCTACGAGCAGTACTTC. Translated: CASSVSGRSSYEQYF. The full variable domain, rest sourced from reference TRBV19 and TRBJ2-7, is DGGITQSPKYLFRKEGQNVTLSCEQNLNHDAMYWYRQDPGQGLRLIYYSQIVNDFQKGDIAEGYSVSREKKESFPLTVTSAQKNPTAFYLCASSVSGRSSYEQYFGPGTRLTVT.

This clone has at least ten counts. J is TRBJ1-2 and V is TRBV13; no reliable D call. Germline CDR1 and CDR2: PRHDT and FYEKMQ (reference sequence). The V gene lost 0 bases and the J gene lost 4 bases, with 12 bases spanning the gap. This CDR3 is 15 amino acids long. CDR3 loop: CASSLGRLQTYGYTF. Here the CDR3 DNA reads TGTGCCAGCAGCTTAGGCCGACTACAGACCTATGGCTACACCTTC.